The 12 T cell receptor beta chains given below trace back to one sample, sequenced in a study of CD8 T cells in ankylosing spondylitis. TCRdb re-derived calls from the 5' RACE reads in MiXCR, one entry per CDR3 protein. Here the sample spans about 210,000 distinct CDR3 sequences, over 7% being singletons. The sequenced sample consisted of blood, either unsorted or a sorted T cell fraction (not recorded which). Receptors were obtained from a female donor with ankylosing spondylitis or in good health (not recorded which).

This clonotype was counted many times. V and J are TRBV9 and TRBJ2-1; D is perhaps TRBD2 (7 bases). The V end was cut by 3 bases, the J end by 7 bases, with 17 bases between. The CDR3 extends over 15 amino acids. From germline, CDR1 is SGDLS and CDR2 YYNGEE. CDR3: CASSEGGGGQNEQFF. DNA for the CDR3: TGTGCCAGCAGCGAAGGGGGGGGCGGACAGAATGAGCAGTTCTTC.

The V and J genes are TRBV30 and TRBJ1-5; tentatively, D is TRBD1 (5 bases). V lost 1 base and J 0 bases, leaving 16 bases between the germline ends. The CDR3 spans 17 residues. Germline assignment: CDR1 GTSNPN and CDR2 SVGIG (reference sequence). The DNA of the CDR3 is TGTGCCTGGAGTGGGGACCAGTCCCCCGTTAGCAATCAGCCCCAGCATTTT. It specifies CAWSGDQSPVSNQPQHF.

In this sample, this clonotype turned up a few times. The genes are TRBV4-2 and TRBJ2-1, with D possibly being TRBD2 (5 bases). The germline V and J ends were trimmed by 4 bases and 3 bases, with 10 bases remaining between them. Germline lookup yields CDR1 LGHNA and CDR2 YNFKEQ. This CDR3 has 14 amino acids. Here the CDR3 reads CASSLGADYNEQFF. CDR3 DNA: TGTGCCAGCAGCCTGGGAGCGGACTACAATGAGCAGTTCTTC.

This clonotype was counted ten times or more. The chain links TRBV3-1 to TRBJ2-1, with 10 nucleotides matching TRBD2. The germline V gene encodes CDR1 LGHDT and CDR2 YNNKEL (reference sequence). This CDR3 is 15 amino acids long. V gave up 3 bases and J gave up 3 bases; unmatched junction bases: 2. The CDR3 nucleotides read TGTGCCAGCAGCCACACTAGCGGGAACTACAATGAGCAGTTCTTC. Its protein is CASSHTSGNYNEQFF.

The sample holds one count of this clonotype. The chain employs TRBV7-8 and TRBJ2-5, with D unclear. V lost 0 bases and J 10 bases, leaving 12 bases between the germline ends. Germline loops: CDR1 SGHVS, CDR2 FQNEAQ. The CDR3 is made up of 13 amino acids. CDR3 DNA sequence: TGTGCCAGCAGCTTAGCGCATCCGGTGAGCCAGTACTTC. It yields the protein CASSLAHPVSQYF.

A word on this clonotype: The junction shows a germline mismatch at one end, possibly a read error. J is TRBJ2-2 and V is TRBV5-5; TRBD2 agrees at 7 bases. CDR1 is SGHKS, CDR2 YYEKEE, per germline (reference sequence). The CDR3 has 14 residues. CDR3 in amino acids: CANSPREYGGELFF. CDR3 in DNA: TGTGCCAACAGCCCGCGGGAGTACGGCGGGGAGCTGTTTTTT.

Ten or more counts support this clonotype. CDR3 DNA: TGCAGTGCGGTGCGGGACCCAGGTCTGCAGTTCTTC. The encoded protein is CSAVRDPGLQFF. V is TRBV20-1 and J is TRBJ2-1; maybe TRBD2 (6 bases). There are 12 residues in the CDR3. Germline V gene lookup returns CDR1 DFQATT and CDR2 SNEGSKA (reference sequence). The V end lost 6 bases, the J end lost 12 bases, and 18 bases lay between the germline ends.

This clonotype was seen many times. V gene TRBV4-3 combines with J gene TRBJ1-1; D is unclear. Germline CDR1 is LGHNA and CDR2 is YSLEER. This CDR3 is built from 17 residues. Trimming pared 0 bases from V and 8 bases from J, leaving 22 bases between. CDR3 sequence reads: CASSQDLGNGRALEAFF. CDR3 in DNA: TGCGCCAGCAGCCAAGATCTAGGGAACGGTAGAGCACTGGAAGCTTTCTTT.

This clonotype was seen many times. The chain uses TRBV20-1 and TRBJ2-1, with D tentatively TRBD2 (5 bases). Trimming stripped 2 bases from V and 2 bases from J, with 16 bases between. The CDR3 sequence is 16 residues long. The V gene's germline CDR1 is DFQATT and CDR2 SNEGSKA (reference sequence). The CDR3 loop reads CSARSRAEITYNEQFF. For the CDR3, the DNA is TGCAGTGCTAGATCAAGAGCGGAGATAACCTACAATGAGCAGTTCTTC.

This clonotype turned up a few times. The chain combines TRBV6-5 with TRBJ1-4; D might be TRBD1 (6 bases). Between the trimmed V and J ends, which lost 2 bases and 8 bases, there was a span of 12 bases. There are 14 residues in the CDR3. Germline V CDR1 and CDR2: MNHEY, SVGAGI. In DNA form, the CDR3 reads TGTGCCAGCAGTTACGCCGGGACAATGGAAAAACTGTTTTTT. It encodes CASSYAGTMEKLFF.

This clonotype was recorded many times. The rearrangement uses TRBV7-2 and TRBJ2-1; the match to TRBD2 covers 11 bases. The CDR3 consists of 14 residues. CDR1 SGHTA and CDR2 FQGNSA come from the germline V gene. V lost 1 base, J lost 9 bases, and 2 bases stayed unmatched. CDR3 sequence reads: CASSLEGTSGEQFF. The CDR3 bases are TGTGCCAGCAGCTTAGAGGGGACTAGCGGTGAGCAGTTCTTC.

This clonotype was recorded at least ten times. The CDR3 protein is CASSERPNLGETQYF. The CDR3 region has the DNA TGCGCCAGCAGTGAGAGGCCGAACCTTGGGGAGACCCAGTACTTC. The chain links TRBV10-2 to TRBJ2-5; D is undetermined. CDR1 and CDR2 (germline): WSHSY, SAAADI. The CDR3 runs to 15 residues. Trimming took 2 bases from V and 5 from J, leaving 15 bases between them.